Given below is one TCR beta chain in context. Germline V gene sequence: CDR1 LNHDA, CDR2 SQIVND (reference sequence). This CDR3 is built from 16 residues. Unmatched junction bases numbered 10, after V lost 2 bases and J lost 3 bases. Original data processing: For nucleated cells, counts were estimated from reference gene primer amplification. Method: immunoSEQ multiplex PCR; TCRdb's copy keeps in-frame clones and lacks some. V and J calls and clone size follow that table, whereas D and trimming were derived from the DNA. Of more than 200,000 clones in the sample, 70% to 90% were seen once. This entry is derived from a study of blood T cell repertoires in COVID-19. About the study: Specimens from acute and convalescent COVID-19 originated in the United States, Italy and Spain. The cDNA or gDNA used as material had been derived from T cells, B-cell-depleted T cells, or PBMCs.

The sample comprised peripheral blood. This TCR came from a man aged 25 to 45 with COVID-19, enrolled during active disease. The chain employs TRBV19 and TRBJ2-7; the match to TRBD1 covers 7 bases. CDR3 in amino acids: CASSISGTAPYYEQYF. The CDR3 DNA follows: TGTGCCAGTAGTATATCCGGGACAGCCCCTTACTACGAGCAGTACTTC.